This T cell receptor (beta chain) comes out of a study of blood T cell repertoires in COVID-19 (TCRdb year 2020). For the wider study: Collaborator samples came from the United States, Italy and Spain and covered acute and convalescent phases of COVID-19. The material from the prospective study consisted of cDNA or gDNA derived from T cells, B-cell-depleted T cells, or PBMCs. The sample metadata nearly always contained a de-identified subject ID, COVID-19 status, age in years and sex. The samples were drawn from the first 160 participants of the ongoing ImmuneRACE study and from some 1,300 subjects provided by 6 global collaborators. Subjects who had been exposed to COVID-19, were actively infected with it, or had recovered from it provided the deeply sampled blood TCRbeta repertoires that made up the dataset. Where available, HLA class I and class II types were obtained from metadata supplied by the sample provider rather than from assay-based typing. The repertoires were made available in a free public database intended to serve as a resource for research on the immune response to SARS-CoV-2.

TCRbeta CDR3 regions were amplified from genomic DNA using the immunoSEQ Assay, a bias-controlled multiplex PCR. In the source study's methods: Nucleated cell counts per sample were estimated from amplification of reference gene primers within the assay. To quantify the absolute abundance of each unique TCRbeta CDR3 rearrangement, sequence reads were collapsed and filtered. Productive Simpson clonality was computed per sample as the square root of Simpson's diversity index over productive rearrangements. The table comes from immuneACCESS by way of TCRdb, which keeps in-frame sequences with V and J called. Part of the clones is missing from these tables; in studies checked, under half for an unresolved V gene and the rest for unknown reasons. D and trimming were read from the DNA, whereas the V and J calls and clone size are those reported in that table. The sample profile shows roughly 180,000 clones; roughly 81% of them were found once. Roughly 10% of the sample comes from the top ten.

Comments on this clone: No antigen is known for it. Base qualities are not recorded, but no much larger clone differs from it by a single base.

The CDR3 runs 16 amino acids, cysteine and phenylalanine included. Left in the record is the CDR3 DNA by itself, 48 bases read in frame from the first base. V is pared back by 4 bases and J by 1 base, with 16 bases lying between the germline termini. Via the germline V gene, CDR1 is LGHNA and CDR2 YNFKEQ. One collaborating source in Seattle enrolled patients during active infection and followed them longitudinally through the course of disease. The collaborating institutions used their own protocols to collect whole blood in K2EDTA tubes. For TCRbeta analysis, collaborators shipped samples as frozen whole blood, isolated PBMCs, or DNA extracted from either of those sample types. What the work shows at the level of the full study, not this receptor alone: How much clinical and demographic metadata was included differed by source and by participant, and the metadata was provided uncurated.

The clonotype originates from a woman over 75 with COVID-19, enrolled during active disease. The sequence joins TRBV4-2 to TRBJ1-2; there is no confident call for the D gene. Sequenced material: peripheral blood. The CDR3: CASSPIPGTYNYGYTF. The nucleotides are TGTGCCAGCAGCCCCATACCAGGAACTTATAACTATGGCTACACCTTC.